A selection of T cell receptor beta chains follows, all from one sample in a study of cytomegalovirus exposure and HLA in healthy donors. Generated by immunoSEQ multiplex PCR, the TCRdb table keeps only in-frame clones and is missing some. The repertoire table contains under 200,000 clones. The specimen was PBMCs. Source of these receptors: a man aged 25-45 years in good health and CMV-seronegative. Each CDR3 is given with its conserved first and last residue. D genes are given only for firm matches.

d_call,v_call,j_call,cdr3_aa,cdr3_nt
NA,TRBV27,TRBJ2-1,CASSPGTGYNEQFF,TGTGCCAGCAGTCCCGGGACTGGCTACAATGAGCAGTTCTTC
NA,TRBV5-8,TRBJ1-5,CASSLVPGGNQSQHF,TGTGCCAGCAGCTTGGTACCGGGTGGCAATCAGTCCCAGCATTTT
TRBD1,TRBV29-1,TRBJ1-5,CSVRQGLGNQPQHF,TGCAGCGTACGACAGGGGCTAGGCAATCAGCCCCAGCATTTT
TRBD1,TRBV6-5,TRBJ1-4,CASSYGTGGDGEKLFF,TGTGCCAGCAGTTATGGGACAGGGGGCGACGGTGAAAAACTGTTTTTT
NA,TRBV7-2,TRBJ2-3,CASSLEGGTDTQYF,TGTGCCAGCAGCTTAGAAGGGGGCACAGATACGCAGTATTTT
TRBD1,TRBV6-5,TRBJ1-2,CASSQPFDRGRGYTF,TGTGCCAGCAGCCAACCTTTCGACAGGGGGCGAGGCTACACCTTC
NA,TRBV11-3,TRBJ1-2,CASSFGGAADYGYTF,TGTGCCAGCAGCTTCGGGGGGGCAGCGGACTATGGCTACACCTTC
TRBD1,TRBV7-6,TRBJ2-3,CASSARQGISTDTQYF,TGTGCCAGCAGCGCTCGACAGGGGATCAGCACAGATACGCAGTATTTT
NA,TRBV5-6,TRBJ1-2,CASTLGGANYGYTF,TGTGCCAGCACCCTCGGGGGAGCTAACTATGGCTACACCTTC
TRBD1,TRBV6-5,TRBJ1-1,CASSKTGVASAEAFF,TGTGCCAGCAGTAAGACAGGGGTAGCTTCGGCTGAAGCTTTCTTT
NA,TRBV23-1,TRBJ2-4,CASSQSGLAKNIQYF,TGCGCCAGCAGTCAATCGGGCTTAGCCAAAAACATTCAGTACTTC
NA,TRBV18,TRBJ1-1,CASSPRDGGAEAFF,TGTGCCAGCTCACCGCGGGACGGTGGGGCGGAAGCTTTCTTT
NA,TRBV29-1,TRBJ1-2,CSVDEGVDGYTF,TGCAGCGTTGACGAGGGGGTGGATGGCTACACCTTC
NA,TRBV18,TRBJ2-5,CASSLPGSYKGTQYF,TGTGCCAGCTCACTGCCGGGATCTTATAAGGGGACCCAGTACTTC
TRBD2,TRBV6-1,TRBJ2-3,CASSESAPWAGVTDTQYF,TGTGCCAGCAGTGAATCGGCCCCGTGGGCGGGGGTCACAGATACGCAGTATTTT
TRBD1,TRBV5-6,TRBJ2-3,CASSLRTGPTDTQYF,TGTGCCAGCAGCTTACGGACAGGGCCGACAGATACGCAGTATTTT
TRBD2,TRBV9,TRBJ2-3,CASSPRTSGLFTDTQYF,TGTGCCAGCAGCCCGCGGACTAGCGGACTTTTCACAGATACGCAGTATTTT
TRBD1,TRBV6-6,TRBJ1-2,CASSYSSGQGSGYTF,TGTGCCAGCAGTTACTCATCCGGACAGGGGAGCGGCTACACCTTC
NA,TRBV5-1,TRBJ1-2,CASSLGQDYGYTF,TGCGCCAGCAGCTTGGGACAGGACTATGGCTACACCTTC
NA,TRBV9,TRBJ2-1,CASSVSSGQIYNEQFF,TGTGCCAGCAGCGTATCCAGCGGGCAAATATACAATGAGCAGTTCTTC
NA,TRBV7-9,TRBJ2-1,CASSLEWEYAGASNEQFF,TGTGCCAGCAGCTTAGAGTGGGAGTACGCAGGGGCATCAAATGAGCAGTTCTTC
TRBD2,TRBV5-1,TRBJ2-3,CASSLGTSGTDTQYF,TGCGCCAGCAGCTTGGGGACTAGCGGCACAGATACGCAGTATTTT
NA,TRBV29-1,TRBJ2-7,CSVEDPSYEQYF,TGCAGCGTTGAAGACCCCAGCTACGAGCAGTACTTC
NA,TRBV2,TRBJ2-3,CASTRGGTDTQYF,TGTGCCAGCACCAGGGGAGGCACAGATACGCAGTATTTT
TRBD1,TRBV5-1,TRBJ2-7,CASAPMGTGGRSHEQYF,TGCGCCAGCGCACCGATGGGGACAGGGGGCAGGTCTCACGAGCAGTACTTC
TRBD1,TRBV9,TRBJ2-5,CASSVVGQGTETQYF,TGTGCCAGCAGCGTAGTGGGACAGGGAACCGAGACCCAGTACTTC
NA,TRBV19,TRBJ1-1,CASSIASRANTEAFF,TGTGCCAGTAGTATAGCCTCTAGAGCGAACACTGAAGCTTTCTTT
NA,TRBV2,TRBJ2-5,CASPQGWGETQYF,TGTGCCAGCCCCCAGGGGTGGGGGGAGACCCAGTACTTC
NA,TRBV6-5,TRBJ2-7,CASSQDSANRYEQYF,TGTGCCAGCAGTCAGGACAGCGCGAATAGATACGAGCAGTACTTC
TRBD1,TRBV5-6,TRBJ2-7,CASRPDRGLYEQYF,TGTGCCAGCAGACCCGACAGGGGACTCTACGAGCAGTACTTC
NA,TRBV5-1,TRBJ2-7,CASSWGRQVSSSYEQYF,TGCGCCAGCAGCTGGGGGCGACAGGTTTCGAGCTCCTACGAGCAGTACTTC
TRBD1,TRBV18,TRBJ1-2,CASSQGAGGYTF,TGTGCCAGCTCACAGGGGGCAGGCGGCTACACCTTC
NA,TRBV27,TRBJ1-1,CASSLGRNTEAFF,TGTGCCAGCAGTTTAGGCAGGAACACTGAAGCTTTCTTT
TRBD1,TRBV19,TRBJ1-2,CASSRSGGNHYGYTF,TGTGCCAGTAGCCGCTCAGGGGGAAATCACTATGGCTACACCTTC
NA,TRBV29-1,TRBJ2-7,CSVLEFYEQYF,TGCAGCGTTTTGGAGTTCTACGAGCAGTACTTC
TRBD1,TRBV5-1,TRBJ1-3,CASRSTGGPSGNTIYF,TGCGCCAGCAGATCAACAGGGGGCCCCTCTGGAAACACCATATATTTT
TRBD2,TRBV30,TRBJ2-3,CATGGARGGRTDTQYF,TGTGCTACTGGCGGAGCACGGGGGGGCCGGACAGATACGCAGTATTTT
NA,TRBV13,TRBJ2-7,CASSLRRGSSYEQYF,TGTGCCAGCAGCCTCAGGCGTGGGAGCTCCTACGAGCAGTACTTC
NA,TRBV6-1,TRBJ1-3,CASSGASPLYSGNTIYF,TGTGCCAGCAGTGGGGCATCCCCCCTTTACTCTGGAAACACCATATATTTT
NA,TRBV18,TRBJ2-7,CASSPRTVSYEQYF,TGTGCCAGCTCACCGCGGACAGTCTCCTACGAGCAGTACTTC
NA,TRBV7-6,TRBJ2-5,CASSLSGTGIETQYF,TGTGCCAGCAGCCTTAGCGGGACAGGGATAGAGACCCAGTACTTC
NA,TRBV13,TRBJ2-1,CASSWAGEQFF,TGTGCCAGCAGCTGGGCCGGTGAGCAGTTCTTC
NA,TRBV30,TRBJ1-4,CAGKAQGNEKLFF,TGTGCGGGGAAAGCGCAGGGGAATGAAAAACTGTTTTTT
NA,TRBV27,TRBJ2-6,CASLGSYNLFWSGANVLTF,TGTGCCAGTCTCGGGTCCTATAATTTGTTCTGGTCTGGGGCCAACGTCCTGACTTTC
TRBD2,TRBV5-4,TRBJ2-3,CASSSTSGNTDTQYF,TGTGCCAGCAGCTCGACTAGCGGCAATACAGATACGCAGTATTTT
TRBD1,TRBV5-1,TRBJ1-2,CASRQQGRPPGTGSGGYTF,TGCGCCAGCCGCCAGCAGGGTAGACCTCCCGGGACAGGGTCGGGTGGCTACACCTTC
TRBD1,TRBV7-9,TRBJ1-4,CASSLGTAVGEKLFF,TGTGCCAGCAGCCTCGGGACAGCCGTGGGTGAAAAACTGTTTTTT
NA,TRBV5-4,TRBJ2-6,CASTPFEGANVLTF,TGTGCCAGCACCCCATTTGAGGGGGCCAACGTCCTGACTTTC